Below are 29 T cell receptor beta chains sequenced from a single sample in a study of cytomegalovirus exposure and HLA in healthy donors. PCR employed 60 Vbeta and 13 Jbeta primers. Clones were sequenced by immunoSEQ multiplex PCR, and TCRdb holds only the in-frame ones, with some missing. The specimen's table records about 120,000 clones. The source material was PBMCs. The receptors originated from a man younger than 35 in good health and CMV-seronegative.

CDR3 nucleotide sequence: TGTGCCAGCAGCCAAGAAGCTGAGCAGTTCTTC. Protein sequence: CASSQEAEQFF. V is TRBV5-6 and J is TRBJ2-1; D not certain. The CDR3 runs to 11 residues. Per germline, CDR1 SGHDT and CDR2 YYEEEE. V lost 4 bases to trimming and J lost 9 bases, with 8 bases between them.

J is TRBJ1-1 and V is TRBV11-2, with TRBD1 identical over 9 bases. There are 16 residues in the CDR3. Germline assignment: CDR1 SGHAT and CDR2 FQNNGV. After removal of 5 bases from V and 2 bases from J, the junction contained 9 bases not matched to a gene. In nucleotides, the CDR3 is TGTGCCAGCAGCCCAAGGACAGGGGCGCGAAACACTGAAGCTTTCTTT. Translation gives CASSPRTGARNTEAFF.

The rearrangement joins TRBV6-5 to TRBJ1-2, with D possibly TRBD1 on 6 matching bases. Trimming took 6 bases from V and 8 from J, leaving 13 bases between them. Germline V gene sequence: CDR1 MNHEY, CDR2 SVGAGI. The CDR3 runs to 12 residues. The CDR3 region has the DNA TGTGCCAGCAGCCAAGCCCAGGGGGGCTACACCTTC. Amino acid sequence: CASSQAQGGYTF.

The gene calls are TRBV19 and TRBJ2-7, with TRBD1 matching over 8 bases. There are 15 residues in the CDR3. The germline CDR1 and CDR2 sequences are LNHDA and SQIVND (reference sequence). The junction had 6 bases not matched to a gene; V was cut back by 2 bases and J by 3 bases. This chain's CDR3 is CASSISGQGNYEQYF. In DNA, the CDR3 is TGTGCCAGTAGTATAAGTGGACAGGGCAACTACGAGCAGTACTTC.

The chain has TRBV11-1 and TRBJ2-3; TRBD1 agrees at 8 bases. In germline, CDR1 is SGHAT, CDR2 FQDESV (reference sequence). This CDR3 is built from 16 residues. Trimming removed 5 bases from V and 4 bases from J; junction bases left unmatched: 11. The CDR3 DNA reads TGTGCCAGCAGCCCAGGGAGGCAGGGGGCGGCAGATACGCAGTATTTT. Its protein is CASSPGRQGAADTQYF.

This chain links TRBV7-9 with TRBJ1-3; the D is unclear. This CDR3 has 14 residues. Germline assignment: CDR1 SEHNR and CDR2 FQNEAQ (reference sequence). Trimming took 4 bases from V and 2 from J, leaving 9 bases between them. The CDR3, as DNA: TGTGCCAGCAGCTCAGATCTGGCTGGAAACACCATATATTTT. It codes for CASSSDLAGNTIYF.

This chain connects TRBV13 to TRBJ1-2; TRBD1 agrees at 7 bases. CDR1 and CDR2 (germline): PRHDT, FYEKMQ (reference sequence). V was pared by 5 bases and J by 4 bases, with 7 bases of the junction left unmatched. The CDR3 covers 14 residues. CDR3 in amino acids: CASSAGTAFYGYTF. The CDR3 region has the DNA TGTGCCAGCAGCGCGGGGACAGCCTTCTATGGCTACACCTTC.

The chain links TRBV30 to TRBJ1-4; TRBD1 aligns across 7 bases. This CDR3 is 13 amino acids long. V lost 5 bases to trimming and J lost 5 bases; unmatched junction nucleotides: 5. CDR1 is GTSNPN and CDR2 is SVGIG in the germline V gene (reference sequence). The CDR3 region has the DNA TGTGCCTGGCAGACAGGGCCGAATGAAAAACTGTTTTTT. Its protein product is CAWQTGPNEKLFF.

The chain uses TRBV27 and TRBJ2-4; 16 nucleotides align to TRBD2. Germline V lookup: CDR1 MNHEY, CDR2 SMNVEV (reference sequence). V lost 5 bases to trimming and J lost 0 bases; unmatched junction nucleotides: 10. The CDR3 covers 20 residues. The CDR3 DNA reads as TGTGCCAGCAGTCAGAGACCGGGACTAGCGGGAGGGGGAGCCAAAAACATTCAGTACTTC. It codes for CASSQRPGLAGGGAKNIQYF.

This chain links TRBV6-5 with TRBJ1-2; D remains ambiguous. CDR1 is MNHEY, CDR2 SVGAGI, per germline. V was clipped by 0 bases and J by 2 bases, with 7 bases between them. This CDR3 has 14 residues. CDR3 loop: CASSYSAENYGYTF. The CDR3 region has the DNA TGTGCCAGCAGTTACTCGGCCGAAAACTATGGCTACACCTTC.

The V and J genes are TRBV4-1 and TRBJ1-6, with 7 positions matching TRBD1. The germline V gene has CDR1 MGHRA and CDR2 YSYEKL. The CDR3 has 17 residues. J was trimmed by 9 bases and V by 2 bases; bases with no gene match: 13. The CDR3, as DNA: TGCGCCAGCAGCCAACTTACCTCACTCTCAGGGGGTTCACCCCTCCACTTT. Its protein is CASSQLTSLSGGSPLHF.

This chain uses TRBV10-3 with TRBJ1-3; unclear D gene. Germline V gene lookup returns CDR1 ENHRY and CDR2 SYGVKD. The CDR3 covers 17 residues. The V and J ends lost 5 bases and 0 bases respectively, with 17 bases between them. The CDR3 protein is CAISRSLDSNSGNTIYF. The CDR3 region has the DNA TGTGCCATCAGTCGGAGCCTGGACTCTAACTCTGGAAACACCATATATTTT.

The V gene is TRBV4-1, the J gene TRBJ2-3; unclear D gene. The CDR3 runs to 16 residues. The germline CDR1 and CDR2 sequences are MGHRA and YSYEKL. The ends were cut back, 3 bases at V and 2 bases at J, with 15 bases in the middle. The CDR3 is CASSQSESVITDTQYF. The CDR3, as DNA: TGCGCCAGCAGCCAGTCCGAGAGCGTGATCACAGATACGCAGTATTTT.

This chain joins TRBV12-5 and TRBJ2-1; 7 bases map to TRBD1. V gave up 0 bases and J gave up 15 bases; unmatched junction bases: 5. From germline, CDR1 is LGHNT and CDR2 FRNRAP. This CDR3 is built from 12 residues. CDR3 nucleotides: TGTGCTAGTGGTTTGGTAACAGGGGAACGGTTCTTC. Its translation: CASGLVTGERFF.

The chain combines TRBV5-1 with TRBJ2-7; D possibly corresponds to TRBD1 (5 bases). The CDR3 has 14 amino acids. Trimming took 4 bases from V and 4 from J, leaving 15 bases between them. Germline CDR1 is SGHRS and CDR2 is YFSETQ. The CDR3 loop is CASSDSAGAYEQYF. Written as DNA, the CDR3 is TGCGCCAGCAGCGACTCGGCTGGGGCTTACGAGCAGTACTTC.

The V gene is TRBV6-1, the J gene TRBJ1-4; D might be TRBD1 (6 bases). Trimming pared 1 base from V and 7 bases from J, leaving 13 bases between. The germline CDR1 and CDR2 sequences are MNHNS and SASEGT. This CDR3 has 15 amino acids. The CDR3 DNA reads TGTGCCAGCAGTGAAGTGCACAGGGTGGGTGAAAAACTGTTTTTT. Translating gives CASSEVHRVGEKLFF.

The chain recombines TRBV4-1 with TRBJ2-7; 9 bases line up with TRBD2. This CDR3 is built from 16 residues. Germline V CDR1 and CDR2: MGHRA, YSYEKL. Trimming removed 1 base from V and 4 bases from J; junction bases left unmatched: 8. CDR3 bases: TGCGCCAGCAGCCAAGTACGAGCGGGGGGCCTGTACGAGCAGTACTTC. It encodes CASSQVRAGGLYEQYF.

The V and J genes are TRBV5-1 and TRBJ1-2; D perhaps matches TRBD1 (6 bases). Looked up from germline, CDR1 is SGHRS and CDR2 is YFSETQ. The CDR3 has 13 residues. V shed 0 bases and J shed 8 bases, with 11 bases lying between them. The CDR3 sequence: CASSLATQGGYTF. The CDR3, as DNA: TGCGCCAGCAGCTTGGCTACGCAGGGGGGCTACACCTTC. The full variable domain, completed using reference TRBV5-1 and TRBJ1-2, is KAGVTQTPRYLIKTRGQQVTLSCSPISGHRSVSWYQQTPGQGLQFLFEYFSETQRNKGNFPGRFSGRQFSNSRSEMNVSTLELGDSALYLCASSLATQGGYTFGSGTRLTVV.

Turning to this clone: At one of its ends the junction is not consistent with the germline gene, which may arise from a read error. This chain links TRBV2 with TRBJ2-7; TRBD1 matches 7 bases. This CDR3 region has 14 residues. The germline V gene has CDR1 SNHLY and CDR2 FYNNEI. Here the CDR3 reads CASRPTGSSHEQYF. The CDR3 bases are TGTGCCAGCAGACCGACAGGGAGCTCCCACGAGCAGTACTTC.

V gene TRBV28 combines with J gene TRBJ2-3, with 7 bases identical to TRBD1. Germline loops: CDR1 MDHEN, CDR2 SYDVKM. The V and J ends lost 6 bases and 5 bases, in that order; junction bases with no gene match: 14. The CDR3 spans 16 residues. The CDR3 nucleotides are TGTGCCAGCAGCTCCGCCGGGACAGCATCGAAAGATACGCAGTATTTT. This sequence encodes CASSSAGTASKDTQYF.

CDR3 DNA: TGTGCCTGGAGTGCCACGGGAACTGAAGCTTTCTTT. Translation gives CAWSATGTEAFF. The chain employs TRBV30 and TRBJ1-1; no definite D call. V dropped 1 base and J dropped 5 bases, with 8 bases sitting between them. This CDR3 region has 12 residues. The germline V gene has CDR1 GTSNPN and CDR2 SVGIG (reference sequence).

This sequence joins TRBV19 and TRBJ1-5; possible D gene TRBD1, 5 bases. Germline V gives CDR1 LNHDA, CDR2 SQIVND (reference sequence). The CDR3 has 14 residues. The ends were cut back, 3 bases at V and 3 bases at J, with 9 bases in the middle. The CDR3 here is CASSMTAPNQPQHF. DNA for the CDR3: TGTGCCAGTAGTATGACAGCTCCCAATCAGCCCCAGCATTTT.

The rearrangement links TRBV7-9 to TRBJ1-1; D is unclear. The germline V gene has CDR1 SEHNR and CDR2 FQNEAQ (reference sequence). The CDR3 loop spans 13 amino acids. V was shortened by 5 bases and J by 4 bases, with 11 bases between the two germline ends. The CDR3 loop reads CASSPSAGTEAFF. CDR3 DNA sequence: TGTGCCAGCAGCCCATCCGCGGGCACTGAAGCTTTCTTT.

This rearrangement joins TRBV6-1 to TRBJ2-4, with D perhaps TRBD1 (5 bases). CDR3 length equals 14 residues. Trimming pared 4 bases from V and 1 base from J, leaving 8 bases between. CDR1 and CDR2 (germline): MNHNS, SASEGT. CDR3 sequence: CASSAWGAKNIQYF. Here the CDR3 DNA reads TGTGCCAGCAGTGCATGGGGCGCCAAAAACATTCAGTACTTC.

The CDR3 is CASSYMNTEAFF. The CDR3 coding sequence is TGTGCCAGCAGTTACATGAACACTGAAGCTTTCTTT. The V and J genes are TRBV7-9 and TRBJ1-1, with D unresolved. The CDR3 consists of 12 residues. CDR1 is SEHNR, CDR2 FQNEAQ, per germline (reference sequence). Trimming took 6 bases from V and 0 from J, leaving 5 bases between them.

The V gene is TRBV25-1, the J gene TRBJ2-7, with D perhaps matching TRBD2 (5 bases). The CDR3 spans 14 residues. The germline gives CDR1 MGHDK, CDR2 SYGVNS. Between the trimmed V and J ends, which lost 1 base and 3 bases, there was a span of 10 bases. CDR3 sequence: CASSEWRGNYEQYF. DNA for the CDR3: TGTGCCAGCAGTGAATGGAGAGGGAACTACGAGCAGTACTTC.

The V and J genes are TRBV2 and TRBJ2-5; weak D call: TRBD2 (5 bases). The ends were cut back, 7 bases at V and 11 bases at J, with 23 bases in the middle. Germline values: CDR1 SNHLY, CDR2 FYNNEI. The CDR3 sequence is 14 residues long. The CDR3 DNA follows: TGTGCCAGCACCCGCGTCAAGGGTCTAGGCGGGCAGTACTTC. Its protein product is CASTRVKGLGGQYF.

V usage is TRBV9 and J usage is TRBJ1-1; the match to TRBD1 covers 7 bases. Unmatched junction bases numbered 13, after V lost 0 bases and J lost 8 bases. Per the germline V gene, CDR1 is SGDLS and CDR2 is YYNGEE. The CDR3 length is 16 residues. The CDR3 nucleotides read TGTGCCAGCAGCGTAGGTCATATACAGGGGAATCAAGAAGCTTTCTTT. This encodes CASSVGHIQGNQEAFF.

V usage is TRBV6-5 and J usage is TRBJ2-7; 7 bases are shared with TRBD2. This CDR3 contains 14 residues. Trimming at V came to 5 bases and at J to 3 bases, leaving 7 bases not matched to a gene. The V gene's germline CDR1 is MNHEY and CDR2 SVGAGI. The CDR3 bases are TGTGCCAGCAGTCAGCGGGAAAAGGACTACGAGCAGTACTTC. This encodes CASSQREKDYEQYF.